A single sample gave rise to the 10 T cell receptor beta chains below, sequenced in a study of blood T cell repertoires in COVID-19. The repertoire was sequenced with immunoSEQ multiplex PCR; TCRdb's copy has only in-frame clones and lacks some. Here the sample spans around 230,000 clones, 83% being singletons. Sequenced sample: peripheral blood. These receptors originate from a woman between 35 and 50 years old with active or convalescent COVID-19.

The rearrangement uses TRBV25-1 and TRBJ2-3, with 7 bases matching TRBD2. V shed 6 bases, J shed 2 bases, and the junction held 5 bases outside the gene matches. Germline V gives CDR1 MGHDK, CDR2 SYGVNS. The CDR3 is made up of 14 amino acids. This chain's CDR3 is CASSKAGSTDTQYF. In nucleotides, the CDR3 is TGTGCCAGCAGCAAAGCGGGGTCCACAGATACGCAGTATTTT.

V usage is TRBV30 and J usage is TRBJ2-7; D possibly matches TRBD1 or TRBD2 (7 bases each). The CDR3 runs 13 residues. V lost 5 bases to trimming and J lost 4 bases, with 15 bases between them. Germline CDR1 GTSNPN, CDR2 SVGIG (reference sequence). The CDR3, as DNA: TGTGCCTGGGCGGGGGACAGCATATACGAGCAGTACTTC. This gives the protein CAWAGDSIYEQYF.

V usage is TRBV3-1 (or the pseudogene TRBV3-2) and J usage is TRBJ1-5; D may be TRBD1 (6 bases). V was clipped by 2 bases and J by 3 bases, with 20 bases between them. The CDR3 is 18 amino acids. The germline V gene encodes CDR1 LGHDT and CDR2 YNNKEL (reference sequence). The CDR3, as DNA: TGTGCCAGCAGCCAATCAAAGGGTGGCAGGGGTGTCAATCAGCCCCAGCATTTT. It encodes CASSQSKGGRGVNQPQHF.

This clone showed up just once. This chain connects TRBV3-1 (or the pseudogene TRBV3-2) to TRBJ1-6, with D unclear. Trimming cost V 3 bases and J 7 bases, with 10 bases left between them. CDR1 is LGHDT, CDR2 YNNKEL, per germline (reference sequence). This CDR3 has 14 residues. CDR3 residues: CASSQGVGNSPLHF. The CDR3 DNA is TGTGCCAGCAGCCAGGGAGTCGGGAATTCACCCCTCCACTTT.

The rearrangement uses TRBV11-3 and TRBJ2-3; TRBD2 aligns across 7 bases. The CDR3 covers 16 residues. Germline CDR1 and CDR2: SGHNT and YENEEA. The V segment lost 2 bases and the J segment 3 bases; nucleotides outside the gene matches: 8. DNA of the CDR3: TGTGCCAGCAGCTTACGGGCGGGAGCGGGGACAGATACGCAGTATTTT. It is translated as CASSLRAGAGTDTQYF.

The rearrangement links TRBV28 to TRBJ2-7; TRBD2 might be the D (5 bases). Germline CDR1 reads MDHEN; CDR2 reads SYDVKM. With 4 bases removed from V and 3 bases from J, the gap between germline ends came to 16 bases. The CDR3 runs 15 residues. The chain's CDR3 is CASSYGVTVNYEQYF. The CDR3 DNA reads TGTGCCAGCAGTTACGGGGTGACGGTGAACTACGAGCAGTACTTC. The variable domain in full, completed from reference TRBV28 and TRBJ2-7, reads DVKVTQSSRYLVKRTGEKVFLECVQDMDHENMFWYRQDPGLGLRLIYFSYDVKMKEKGDIPEGYSVSREKKERFSLILESASTNQTSMYLCASSYGVTVNYEQYFGPGTRLTVT.

The gene calls are TRBV29-1 and TRBJ1-4; 8 bases fit TRBD1. V lost 4 bases, J lost 8 bases, and 6 bases stayed unmatched. Germline CDR1 is SQVTM and CDR2 is ANQGSEA. The CDR3 is made up of 13 amino acids. CDR3 in DNA: TGCAGCGTTGGCCAGGGGGCTGACGAAAAACTGTTTTTT. This encodes CSVGQGADEKLFF.

This clone was detected once. The CDR3 bases are TGTGCCAGCAGCCTCACGGGACAGGGGGTCTACGAGCAGTACTTC. Its translation is CASSLTGQGVYEQYF. The chain uses TRBV27 and TRBJ2-7; 11 bases are shared with TRBD1. V shed 6 bases, J shed 3 bases, and the junction held 7 bases outside the gene matches. CDR3 length equals 15 residues. Germline V gene data show CDR1 as MNHEY and CDR2 as SMNVEV (reference sequence).

The chain combines TRBV6-5 with TRBJ2-1; tentatively, D is TRBD2 (6 bases). This CDR3 spans 16 amino acids. CDR1 is MNHEY, CDR2 SVGAGI, per germline. V lost 4 bases to trimming and J lost 0 bases, with 13 bases between them. In DNA, the CDR3 is TGTGCCAGCAGTTTGTATAGCGGAAGCTCCTACAATGAGCAGTTCTTC. Its protein is CASSLYSGSSYNEQFF.

This clone has more than one count but fewer than ten. The chain joins TRBV7-9 to TRBJ2-2; TRBD1 aligns across 9 bases. The V gene end was trimmed by 1 base and the J gene end by 4 bases; junction bases not matched to a gene: 7. CDR3 size: 17 residues. Germline V lookup: CDR1 SEHNR, CDR2 FQNEAQ (reference sequence). The CDR3, as DNA: TGTGCCAGCAGCTTAGGGCTACAGGGGGCCGGCACCGGGGAGCTGTTTTTT. This gives the protein CASSLGLQGAGTGELFF.